This T cell receptor beta chain was sequenced during a study of blood T cell repertoires in COVID-19. Repertoires were generated with immunoSEQ multiplex PCR, while TCRdb's copy carries only in-frame clones and drops some. The sample records more than 95,000 clones, over 75% being singletons. Trimming pared 4 bases from V and 7 bases from J, leaving 8 bases between. CDR3 length: 11 residues. Looked up from germline, CDR1 is SGHRS and CDR2 is YFSETQ. V and J are TRBV5-1 and TRBJ1-2, with D hard to call. The clonotype originates from a human donor with active COVID-19. The donor label of this sample is uncertain. Sequenced: peripheral blood. CDR3 nucleotides: TGCGCCAGCAGCCTCCCCCCTGGCTACACCTTC. Translating gives CASSLPPGYTF.